One and the same sample provided the 19 T cell receptor beta chains below, sequenced in a study of blood T cell repertoires in COVID-19. The data were produced by immunoSEQ multiplex PCR, yet TCRdb's version contains in-frame clones alone and is incomplete. The sample records fewer than 350,000 clones, roughly 90% being singletons. Sequencing was done on a sample of peripheral blood. The source is a woman aged 60-75 years with COVID-19, enrolled during active disease.

This clone was detected only once. V is TRBV6-5 and J is TRBJ1-1, with D possibly being TRBD1 (6 bases). The length of the CDR3 is 12 residues. Germline lookup yields CDR1 MNHEY and CDR2 SVGAGI. The V and J ends lost 7 bases and 5 bases respectively, with 11 bases between them. As DNA, the CDR3 is TGTGCCAGCACAGGGGCAAGGACTGAAGCTTTCTTT. It codes for CASTGARTEAFF.

The chain joins TRBV3-1 (or the pseudogene TRBV3-2) to TRBJ2-3; no firm D call. This CDR3 has 16 residues. The V gene's germline CDR1 is LGHDT and CDR2 YNNKEL (reference sequence). Trimming pared 5 bases from V and 0 bases from J, leaving 15 bases between. Here the CDR3 reads CASSTSFRSSTDTQYF. The CDR3 coding sequence is TGTGCCAGCAGCACGTCTTTTCGGTCTAGCACAGATACGCAGTATTTT.

This chain joins TRBV4-1 and TRBJ2-7; 8 bases are a match to TRBD2. The CDR3 is 15 residues long. Germline lookup yields CDR1 MGHRA and CDR2 YSYEKL. Trimming removed 0 bases from V and 0 bases from J; junction bases left unmatched: 1. The CDR3 DNA reads as TGCGCCAGCAGCCAAGACGGGGGGGACTCCTACGAGCAGTACTTC. Its translation is CASSQDGGDSYEQYF.

The chain carries TRBV19 and TRBJ1-1, with D perhaps matching TRBD1 (6 bases). The V and J ends lost 6 bases and 1 base respectively, with 9 bases between them. There are 13 residues in the CDR3. CDR1 and CDR2 (germline): LNHDA, SQIVND (reference sequence). The CDR3 here is CASSRGPNTEAFF. Written as DNA, the CDR3 is TGTGCCAGTAGCAGGGGACCGAACACTGAAGCTTTCTTT.

The CDR3 region is CASTSPSGNTIYF. The CDR3 DNA is TGTGCCAGCACGTCCCCCTCTGGAAACACCATATATTTT. The chain combines TRBV6-5 with TRBJ1-3; unclear D gene. The CDR3 has 13 residues. Germline-derived CDR1 and CDR2 are MNHEY and SVGAGI. Trimming stripped 7 bases from V and 0 bases from J, with 7 bases between.

The chain uses TRBV3-1 (or the pseudogene TRBV3-2) and TRBJ1-6, with D tentatively TRBD1 (6 bases). This CDR3 is built from 16 residues. V lost 4 bases and J 12 bases, leaving 22 bases between the germline ends. Germline V gives CDR1 LGHDT, CDR2 YNNKEL (reference sequence). The CDR3 protein is CASSPRALQGQRPLHF. In DNA form, the CDR3 reads TGTGCCAGCAGCCCGAGGGCCCTACAGGGTCAACGACCCCTCCACTTT.

This rearrangement joins TRBV11-2 to TRBJ2-7; 7 bases fit TRBD2. The CDR3 is 14 residues long. Germline CDR1 reads SGHAT; CDR2 reads FQNNGV. The J segment lost 1 base and the V segment lost 1 base, leaving 1 base of the junction unmatched. CDR3: CASSLGGGSYEQYF. The CDR3 coding sequence is TGTGCCAGCAGCTTAGGGGGAGGGTCCTACGAGCAGTACTTC.

The V and J genes are TRBV19 and TRBJ2-5; 7 bases are shared with TRBD1. CDR1 and CDR2 (germline): LNHDA, SQIVND (reference sequence). J was trimmed by 5 bases and V by 5 bases; bases with no gene match: 11. This CDR3 is 15 amino acids long. The CDR3 protein is CASSWGRGSEETQYF. CDR3 bases: TGTGCCAGTAGTTGGGGCAGGGGGTCCGAGGAGACCCAGTACTTC. Full variable domain (remainder filled in from reference TRBV19 and TRBJ2-5): DGGITQSPKYLFRKEGQNVTLSCEQNLNHDAMYWYRQDPGQGLRLIYYSQIVNDFQKGDIAEGYSVSREKKESFPLTVTSAQKNPTAFYLCASSWGRGSEETQYFGPGTRLLVL.

This chain links TRBV6-1 with TRBJ2-1; tentative D call: TRBD1 (6 bases). CDR3 size: 16 residues. V lost 4 bases and J lost 0, with 13 bases in between. The germline CDR1 and CDR2 sequences are MNHNS and SASEGT. The CDR3 loop is CASSGQGSSSYNEQFF. The DNA of the CDR3 is TGTGCCAGCAGTGGCCAGGGGTCCAGCTCCTACAATGAGCAGTTCTTC.

A word on this clone: This CDR3 is also generated by other DNA sequences in the sample. This chain connects TRBV5-1 to TRBJ1-2, with D unclear. The germline V gene has CDR1 SGHRS and CDR2 YFSETQ. This CDR3 comprises 13 residues. V lost 0 bases and J lost 4, with 7 bases in between. CDR3 in amino acids: CASSLGEIYGYTF. The CDR3 DNA is TGCGCCAGCAGCTTGGGGGAGATCTATGGCTACACCTTC.

This chain connects TRBV19 to TRBJ1-5, with unresolved D. Trimming took off 2 bases at V and 2 bases at J, with 10 bases between the two ends. The CDR3 runs 15 residues. Germline loops: CDR1 LNHDA, CDR2 SQIVND (reference sequence). In DNA form, the CDR3 reads TGTGCCAGTAGTATAAAACCAGGTGGCAATCAGCCCCAGCATTTT. This sequence encodes CASSIKPGGNQPQHF.

The J gene is TRBJ1-1, the V gene TRBV30, with 9 positions matching TRBD1. This CDR3 is built from 12 residues. The junction had 6 bases not matched to a gene; V was cut back by 2 bases and J by 11 bases. Germline V gives CDR1 GTSNPN, CDR2 SVGIG (reference sequence). The CDR3, as DNA: TGTGCCTGGAGTCACAGGGGGCTTGCGGCTTTCTTT. As protein: CAWSHRGLAAFF.

This clone was detected ten times or more. The rearrangement uses TRBV28 and TRBJ1-2; 7 bases map to TRBD1. Germline V lookup: CDR1 MDHEN, CDR2 SYDVKM. This CDR3 has 14 amino acids. The junction had 10 bases not matched to a gene; V was cut back by 5 bases and J by 7 bases. CDR3 sequence reads: CASSMTEGAGGYTF. CDR3 sequence (DNA): TGTGCCAGCAGTATGACCGAGGGGGCGGGTGGCTACACCTTC.

This chain uses TRBV18 with TRBJ1-2, with 10 bases identical to TRBD1. This CDR3 region has 14 residues. Looked up from germline, CDR1 is KGHSH and CDR2 is LQKENI. J gave up 7 bases and V 3 bases, and 5 bases lay outside the gene matches. The CDR3 nucleotides are TGTGCCAGCTCACCGGGGACAGGGGAGTTTGGCTACACCTTC. This codes for CASSPGTGEFGYTF.

The chain employs TRBV7-3 and TRBJ1-1, with D tentatively TRBD1 (5 bases). With 2 bases removed from V and 7 bases from J, the gap between germline ends came to 8 bases. The CDR3 loop spans 12 amino acids. Germline CDR1 and CDR2: SGHTA and FQGTGA. CDR3 nucleotide sequence: TGTGCCAGCAGCTTACGGGGGGGTGAAGCTTTCTTT. It is translated as CASSLRGGEAFF.

The chain links TRBV7-9 to TRBJ1-5, with D hard to call. This CDR3 is 13 amino acids long. V dropped 4 bases and J dropped 12 bases, with 16 bases sitting between them. The germline CDR1 and CDR2 sequences are SEHNR and FQNEAQ (reference sequence). The CDR3 sequence is CASSSLESAGQHF. DNA for the CDR3: TGTGCCAGCAGCTCCCTCGAATCAGCGGGCCAGCATTTT.

V and J are TRBV6-6 and TRBJ1-4; 11 bases are shared with TRBD1. Germline V CDR1 and CDR2: MNHNY, SVGAGI (reference sequence). J gave up 7 bases and V 5 bases, and 9 bases lay outside the gene matches. This CDR3 contains 16 residues. The CDR3, as DNA: TGTGCCAGCAGTAAGGACAGGGGGCGATTGGGTGAAAAACTGTTTTTT. Encoded protein: CASSKDRGRLGEKLFF.

This chain joins TRBV7-2 and TRBJ1-5; a possible D gene is TRBD1 (5 bases). V lost 5 bases to trimming and J lost 10 bases, with 21 bases between them. The length of the CDR3 is 15 residues. Germline CDR1 and CDR2: SGHTA and FQGNSA. CDR3 DNA: TGTGCCAGCAGCCCATCGGGACTCCTTACAAGCCCCCAGCATTTT. Its translation is CASSPSGLLTSPQHF.

This chain joins TRBV28 and TRBJ2-1; tentatively, D is TRBD2 (6 bases). Looked up from germline, CDR1 is MDHEN and CDR2 is SYDVKM. V gave up 5 bases and J gave up 8 bases, with 37 bases separating them. This CDR3 contains 21 residues. The CDR3 sequence: CASSRTRRGPEFYMLSYEQFF. CDR3 DNA sequence: TGTGCCAGCAGTCGTACCAGGCGGGGTCCCGAATTTTATATGTTAAGCTATGAGCAGTTCTTC.